The sequence of this TCR beta chain was determined in a study of T cells after yellow fever vaccination. Comment on this clonotype: The antigen remains unidentified.

Template switching with 5'RACE generated the TCR cDNA and added a universal primer site and UMIs. TCRdb used MiXCR to reprocess the 5' RACE reads, holding one entry per CDR3 protein. The profile shows 250,000 or so distinct CDR3 sequences, 6.9% of them singletons. General study results and limits: At under 98% for CD4 and about 91% for CD8, most primary-vaccination clones showed up again after the booster. The CD4 compartment and the CD8 compartment contained a small share of clonotypes in common.

Sequenced here: CD4+ T cells sorted from PBMCs, sampled 15 days after the yellow fever booster vaccination. The clonotype originates from a young man who received the YFV17D yellow fever vaccine.

The CDR3 here is CSARLAGRGPKNIQYF. CDR3 nucleotide sequence: TGCAGTGCTAGGCTGGCGGGACGAGGACCCAAAAACATTCAGTACTTC. The J gene is TRBJ2-4, the V gene TRBV20-1; the D gene is possibly TRBD2 (6 bases). This CDR3 is 16 amino acids long. V lost 3 bases and J 2 bases, leaving 17 bases between the germline ends. CDR1 DFQATT and CDR2 SNEGSKA come from the germline V gene (reference sequence).